The 19 T cell receptor beta chains below were found in one sample sequenced in a study of T cells in Graves' hyperthyroidism and ophthalmopathy (dated by TCRdb to the late 2010s). Library preparation was by multiplex PCR. Sequencing instrument: Illumina HiSeq 2000. Amplification of TCR beta CDR3 regions was carried out from RNA transcripts. The TCR CDR3 was subjected to a first round of RT-PCR using the HTBI primer set and the Qiagen OneStep RT-PCR kit. TCRdb handled the public reads itself, with Q25 trimming in fastp and clone calling in MiXCR, and kept productive beta chains. Rows merge per CDR3 protein into single entries with the most common DNA and genes. The sample contains about 640,000 distinct CDR3 sequences, roughly 15% of them found a single time. The biggest ten clones account for 12% of the sample. Sequencing was performed on blood. These receptors all stem from a woman between 45 and 60 years old with Graves' ophthalmopathy.

As to this clonotype: One base away lies a much larger clone, so this may be a sequencing read error. The gene calls are TRBV29-1 and TRBJ1-1; D remains ambiguous. This CDR3 comprises 13 residues. Per the germline V gene, CDR1 is SQVTM and CDR2 is ANQGSEA. This CDR3 is CSVVRLLNTETFF. The DNA of the CDR3 is TGCAGCGTTGTAAGGCTATTGAACACTGAAACTTTCTTT. Supplemented by reference TRBV29-1 and TRBJ1-1, the full variable domain reads SAVISQKPSRDICQRGTSLTIQCQVDSQVTMMFWYRQQPGQSLTLIATANQGSEATYESGFVIDKFPISRPNLTFSTLTVSNMSPEDSSIYLCSVVRLLNTETFFGQGTRLTVV.

This clonotype was seen a handful of times. This chain connects TRBV12-3 or TRBV12-4 to TRBJ2-7; 8 nucleotides agree with TRBD1. The CDR3 contains 15 residues. Trimming at V came to 5 bases and at J to 0 bases, leaving 6 bases not matched to a gene. The CDR3 coding sequence is TGTGCCAGCAGTCAGGACAGGGCCAACTCCTACGAGCAGTACTTC. Amino acids: CASSQDRANSYEQYF.

The gene calls are TRBV7-3 and TRBJ2-1; TRBD2 is a possible D gene (5 bases). Trimming took 3 bases from V and 5 from J, leaving 11 bases between them. This CDR3 is 14 amino acids long. The germline CDR1 and CDR2 sequences are SGHTA and FQGTGA. The chain's CDR3 is CASSLEATHNEQFF. CDR3 in DNA: TGTGCCAGCAGCTTGGAGGCCACCCACAATGAGCAGTTCTTC.

This clonotype occurred a few times. The chain is built from TRBV18 and TRBJ2-2, with D unresolved. In germline, CDR1 is KGHSH, CDR2 LQKENI. The CDR3 is 15 amino acids. V was pared by 2 bases and J by 1 base, with 8 bases between. The CDR3: CASSPTLKNTGELFF. In DNA form, the CDR3 reads TGTGCCAGCTCACCAACCCTCAAGAACACCGGGGAGCTGTTTTTT.

This clonotype was seen many times. The chain is built from TRBV30 and TRBJ1-1; the match to TRBD1 covers 7 bases. This CDR3 comprises 15 residues. Losses at the gene ends were 1 base for V and 4 bases for J; bases not matched to a gene: 9. Germline-derived CDR1 and CDR2 are GTSNPN and SVGIG (reference sequence). CDR3 sequence: CAWSDQTGPGTEAFF. The CDR3 DNA reads TGTGCCTGGAGTGACCAGACAGGGCCAGGCACTGAAGCTTTCTTT. Complete variable domain (other parts from reference TRBV30 and TRBJ1-1): SQTIHQWPATLVQPVGSPLSLECTVEGTSNPNLYWYRQAAGRGLQLLFYSVGIGQISSEVPQNLSASRPQDRQFILSSKKLLLSDSGFYLCAWSDQTGPGTEAFFGQGTRLTVV.

This chain links TRBV6-5 with TRBJ2-3; 14 bases are a match to TRBD2. This CDR3 is 17 amino acids long. Looked up from germline, CDR1 is MNHEY and CDR2 is SVGAGI. The trim removed 2 bases at V and 4 bases at J, leaving 5 bases unmatched. Here the CDR3 reads CASSYPGTSGSSDTQYF. The CDR3 nucleotides are TGTGCCAGCAGTTACCCAGGGACTAGCGGGAGTTCAGATACGCAGTATTTT.

This clonotype showed up many times. V is TRBV20-1 and J is TRBJ2-7, with D tentatively TRBD1 (5 bases). This CDR3 is 14 amino acids long. V gave up 0 bases and J gave up 3 bases, with 12 bases separating them. The germline V gene encodes CDR1 DFQATT and CDR2 SNEGSKA (reference sequence). CDR3 coding DNA: TGCAGTGCTAGAGACATCGGACAATACTACGAGCAGTACTTC. Amino acid sequence: CSARDIGQYYEQYF.

The chain has TRBV12-3 or TRBV12-4 and TRBJ2-5, with TRBD2 identical over 7 bases. This CDR3 comprises 16 residues. V trimming: 4 bases; J trimming: 1 base; junction bases outside the gene matches: 9. The CDR3 DNA reads TGTGCCAGCAGTTCTAGTCTAGCGGTTACCCAAGAGACCCAGTACTTC. It specifies CASSSSLAVTQETQYF.

The rearrangement links TRBV20-1 to TRBJ2-7, with 13 bases aligning to TRBD2. This CDR3 is 15 amino acids long. Germline V gene lookup returns CDR1 DFQATT and CDR2 SNEGSKA (reference sequence). V was pared by 1 base and J by 7 bases, with 7 bases of the junction left unmatched. The CDR3 loop reads CSARVSGLAGAEQYF. CDR3 sequence (DNA): TGCAGTGCTAGAGTGTCCGGACTAGCGGGAGCAGAGCAGTACTTC.

This clonotype was recorded at least ten times. The chain is built from TRBV7-6 and TRBJ2-7; tentative D call: TRBD1 (7 bases). The CDR3 runs to 17 residues. V was clipped by 1 base and J by 0 bases, with 16 bases between them. Germline V gene lookup returns CDR1 SGHVS and CDR2 FNYEAQ. CDR3 sequence: CASSLVGLQGFSYEQYF. The CDR3 nucleotides are TGTGCCAGCAGCTTAGTTGGACTACAGGGGTTCTCCTACGAGCAGTACTTC.

There are a few counts of this clonotype. The J gene is TRBJ2-1, the V gene TRBV6-2 or TRBV6-3, with 7 bases lining up with TRBD2. Per germline, CDR1 MNHEY and CDR2 SVGEGT. The CDR3 has 17 residues. The V segment lost 6 bases and the J segment 0 bases; nucleotides outside the gene matches: 11. CDR3 protein: CASRSGPGGSSYNEQFF. CDR3 DNA sequence: TGTGCCAGCAGATCCGGTCCTGGCGGGAGCTCCTACAATGAGCAGTTCTTC.

In this sample, this clonotype turned up many times. This chain connects TRBV6-2 or TRBV6-3 to TRBJ2-1; TRBD2 matches 10 bases. Germline CDR1 is MNHEY and CDR2 is SVGEGT. Losses at the gene ends were 7 bases for V and 8 bases for J; bases not matched to a gene: 14. The CDR3 runs 16 residues. CDR3 bases: TGTGCCAGCACCCGTCGAACTAGCGGGAAGGGGGATGAGCAGTTCTTC. As protein: CASTRRTSGKGDEQFF.

J is TRBJ2-3 and V is TRBV29-1; 8 positions match TRBD2. The V segment lost 8 bases and the J segment 2 bases; nucleotides outside the gene matches: 15. Germline values: CDR1 SQVTM, CDR2 ANQGSEA. This CDR3 comprises 16 residues. The CDR3 sequence is CSLVPPTSGLTDTQYF. CDR3 DNA: TGCAGCCTCGTTCCCCCTACTAGCGGCCTCACAGATACGCAGTATTTT.

This clonotype was counted many times. The rearrangement joins TRBV20-1 to TRBJ2-1; 15 positions match TRBD2. J was trimmed by 2 bases and V by 0 bases; bases with no gene match: 8. Germline values: CDR1 DFQATT, CDR2 SNEGSKA (reference sequence). This CDR3 comprises 19 residues. The CDR3 spells CSARDLGTSGRQTYNEQFF. The CDR3, as DNA: TGCAGTGCTAGAGATCTTGGGACTAGCGGGAGGCAGACCTACAATGAGCAGTTCTTC.

This clonotype was picked up a small number of times. At one end the junction does not follow the germline gene, possibly because of a read error. This chain's CDR3 is CASSLAVGGQGIF. The CDR3 DNA sequence: TGTGCCAGCAGCTTAGCGGTAGGGGGACAGGGGATCTTC. The chain uses TRBV11-2 and TRBJ2-1, with 10 bases lining up with TRBD1. The CDR3 has 13 amino acids. Germline assignment: CDR1 SGHAT and CDR2 FQNNGV. Looking up the rest from reference TRBV11-2 and TRBJ2-1 gives the full variable domain: EAGVAQSPRYKIIEKRQSVAFWCNPISGHATLYWYQQILGQGPKLLIQFQNNGVVDDSQLPKDRFSAERLKGVDSTLKIQPAKLEDSAVYLCASSLAVGGQGIFGPGTRLTVL.

This clonotype occurred many times. The CDR3 sequence is CSVELWGSGRGSYNEQFF. The CDR3 nucleotides read TGCAGCGTTGAATTATGGGGTAGCGGGAGGGGATCCTACAATGAGCAGTTCTTC. V is TRBV29-1 and J is TRBJ2-1, with TRBD2 matching over 11 bases. V shed 2 bases, J shed 1 base, and the junction held 10 bases outside the gene matches. CDR3 length: 18 amino acids. In germline, CDR1 is SQVTM, CDR2 ANQGSEA.

The chain is built from TRBV29-1 and TRBJ2-7; D might be TRBD2 (5 bases). The CDR3 loop spans 13 amino acids. V lost 6 bases and J 1 base, leaving 13 bases between the germline ends. CDR1 and CDR2 from the germline V gene are SQVTM and ANQGSEA. CDR3 region: CSVRGGQSYEQYF. The CDR3 bases are TGCAGCGTCAGAGGCGGGCAGTCCTACGAGCAGTACTTC.

This clonotype was picked up many times. The chain couples TRBV18 to TRBJ2-2, with TRBD2 as a possible D gene (6 bases). The CDR3 runs to 15 residues. The V end lost 2 bases, the J end lost 5 bases, and 12 bases lay between the germline ends. CDR1 is KGHSH, CDR2 LQKENI, per germline. For the CDR3, the DNA is TGTGCCAGCTCACCATGGGAGGCGGAAACCGGGGAGCTGTTTTTT. It encodes CASSPWEAETGELFF.

Concerning this clonotype itself: A much larger clone is a single base away; this may be a read error. This rearrangement joins TRBV27 to TRBJ1-1, with a tentative D call TRBD1 (5 bases). V was cut by 1 base and J by 1 base, with 16 bases left in between. In germline, CDR1 is MNHEY, CDR2 SMNVEV (reference sequence). There are 17 residues in the CDR3. The CDR3, as DNA: TGTGCCAGCAGTTTATTCGTGGGGGGGGGACCGAACACTGAAGCTTTCTTT. Amino acid sequence: CASSLFVGGGPNTEAFF.